This TCR beta chain originates from a study of cytomegalovirus exposure and HLA in healthy donors. For the study at large: HLA-typed donors were the source of some 80 million unique TCRs, which an early data release held.

Trimming pared 7 bases from V and 8 bases from J, leaving 12 bases between. CDR1 and CDR2 (germline): LNHNV, YYDKDF (reference sequence). This CDR3 region has 12 residues. A multiplex PCR was run with 60 Vbeta primers and 13 Jbeta primers. Sequencing used immunoSEQ multiplex PCR; TCRdb keeps in-frame clones, though not all of them. The profile shows 150,000 to 180,000 clones, roughly 80% of them singletons. Study-level findings and limits: The authors later linked a missense DCLRE1C variant to TCR beta V- and J-gene trimming. Most of the TCR beta V segments (in an earlier analysis) were productive either about 87% or about 30% of the time.

Worth noting for this clone: The antigen is unknown.

The donors (healthy individuals) were bone marrow donors. The rearrangement uses TRBV15 and TRBJ2-1; perhaps TRBD2 as D (5 bases). Sequencing input: PBMCs. This receptor was identified in a woman aged 40-49 years in good health and CMV-seronegative. The CDR3 DNA reads as TGTGCCACCACGTCAAACGGGGATGAGCAGTTCTTC. It specifies CATTSNGDEQFF. Drawing the rest from reference TRBV15 and TRBJ2-1, the complete variable domain is DAMVIQNPRYQVTQFGKPVTLSCSQTLNHNVMYWYQQKSSQAPKLLFHYYDKDFNNEADTPDNFQSRRPNTSFCFLDIRSPGLGDTAMYLCATTSNGDEQFFGPGTRLTVL.